This TCR beta chain was identified in a study of T-cell memory formation after mild COVID-19. Study-wide background: Clusters of TCRs were largely donor specific. Notes on the study in general: There was no confirmation that second-wave clones peaking on day 37 were SARS-CoV-2 specific. Mainly CM and EM harbored the contracting CD4+ clones; mainly EMRA harbored the CD8+ ones.

This clonotype was recorded a few times. Its antigen is still unknown. It was 5'RACE with constant-segment primers that produced the TCR alpha and TCR beta cDNA libraries, which carried sample barcodes and UMIs. TCRdb independently ran MiXCR on the 5' RACE reads; one entry per CDR3 protein. The data hold more than 300,000 distinct CDR3 sequences, with 20% to 25% observed a single time. The CDR3 has 18 amino acids. Unmatched junction bases numbered 11, after V lost 1 base and J lost 5 bases. CDR1 is LGHNA and CDR2 is YNFKEQ in the germline V gene. The chain joins TRBV4-2 to TRBJ2-7, with 13 positions matching TRBD2. This clonotype originated in a young man who had mild COVID-19 (a few samples of this study predate the infection). Cell type and time point are not known. The source material was PBMCs or a T cell subset sorted from them (not recorded which). CDR3 in DNA: TGTGCCAGCAGCCAAGCGGCCGGGACTAGCGGGGTTGGGGACGAGCAGTACGTC. Protein: CASSQAAGTSGVGDEQYV.